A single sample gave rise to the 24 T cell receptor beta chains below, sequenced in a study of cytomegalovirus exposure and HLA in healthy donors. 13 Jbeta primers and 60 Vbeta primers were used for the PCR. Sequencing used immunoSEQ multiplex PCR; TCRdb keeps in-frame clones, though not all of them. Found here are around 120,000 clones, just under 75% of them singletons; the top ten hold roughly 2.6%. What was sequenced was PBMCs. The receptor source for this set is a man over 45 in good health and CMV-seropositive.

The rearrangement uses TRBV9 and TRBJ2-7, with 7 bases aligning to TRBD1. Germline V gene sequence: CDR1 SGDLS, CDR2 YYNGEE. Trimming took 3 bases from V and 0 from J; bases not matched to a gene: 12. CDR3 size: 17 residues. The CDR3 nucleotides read TGTGCCAGCAGCGAAAGTACAGGGGCTCTTTACTCCTACGAGCAGTACTTC. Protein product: CASSESTGALYSYEQYF.

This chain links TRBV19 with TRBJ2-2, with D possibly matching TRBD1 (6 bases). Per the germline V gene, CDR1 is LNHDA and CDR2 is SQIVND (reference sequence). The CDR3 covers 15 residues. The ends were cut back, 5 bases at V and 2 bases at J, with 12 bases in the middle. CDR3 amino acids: CASSLGASNTGELFF. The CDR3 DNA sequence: TGTGCCAGTAGTTTGGGGGCCTCTAACACCGGGGAGCTGTTTTTT.

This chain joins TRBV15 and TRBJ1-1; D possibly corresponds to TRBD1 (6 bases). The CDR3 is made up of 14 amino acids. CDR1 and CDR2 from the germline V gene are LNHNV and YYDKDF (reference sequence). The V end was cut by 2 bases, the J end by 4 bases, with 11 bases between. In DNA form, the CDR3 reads TGTGCCACCAGCAGATACAGGGATAGCACTGAAGCTTTCTTT. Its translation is CATSRYRDSTEAFF.

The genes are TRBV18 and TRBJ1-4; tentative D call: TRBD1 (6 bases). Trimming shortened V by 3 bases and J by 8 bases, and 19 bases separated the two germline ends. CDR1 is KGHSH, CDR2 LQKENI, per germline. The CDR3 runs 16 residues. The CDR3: CASSPGGGVGGEKLFF. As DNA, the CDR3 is TGTGCCAGCTCACCCGGGGGGGGCGTTGGAGGCGAAAAACTGTTTTTT.

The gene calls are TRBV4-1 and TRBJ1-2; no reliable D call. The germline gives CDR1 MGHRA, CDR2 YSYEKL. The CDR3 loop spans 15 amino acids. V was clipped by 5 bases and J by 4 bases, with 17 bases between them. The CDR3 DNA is TGCGCCAGCAGCGAGGCGGGGAACCCCCTCTATGGCTACACCTTC. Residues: CASSEAGNPLYGYTF.

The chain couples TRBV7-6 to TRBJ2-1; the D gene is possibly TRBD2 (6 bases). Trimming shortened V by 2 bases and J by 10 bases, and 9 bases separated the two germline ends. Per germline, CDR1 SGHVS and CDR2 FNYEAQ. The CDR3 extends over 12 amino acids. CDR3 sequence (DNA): TGTGCCAGCAGCTTAACCCGGGAGGAGCAGTTCTTC. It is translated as CASSLTREEQFF.

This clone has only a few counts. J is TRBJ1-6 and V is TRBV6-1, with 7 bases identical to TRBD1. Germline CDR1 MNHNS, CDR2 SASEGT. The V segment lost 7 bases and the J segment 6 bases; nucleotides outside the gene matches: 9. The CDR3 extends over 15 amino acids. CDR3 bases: TGTGCCAGCACTAGGGTAGGGACAGCTAATTCACCCCTCCACTTT. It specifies CASTRVGTANSPLHF.

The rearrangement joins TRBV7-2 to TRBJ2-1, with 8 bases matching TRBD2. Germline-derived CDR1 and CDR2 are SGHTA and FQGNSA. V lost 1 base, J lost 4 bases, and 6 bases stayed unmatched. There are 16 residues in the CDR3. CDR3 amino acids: CASSLVFGGGYNEQFF. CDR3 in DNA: TGTGCCAGCAGCTTAGTTTTCGGGGGGGGGTACAATGAGCAGTTCTTC.

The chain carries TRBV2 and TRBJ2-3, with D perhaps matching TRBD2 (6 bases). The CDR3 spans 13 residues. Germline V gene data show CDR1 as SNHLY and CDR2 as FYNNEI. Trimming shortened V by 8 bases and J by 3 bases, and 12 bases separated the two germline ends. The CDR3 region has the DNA TGTGCCAGCGGACGGGACTCTACAGATACGCAGTATTTT. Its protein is CASGRDSTDTQYF. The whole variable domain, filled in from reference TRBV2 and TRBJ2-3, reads EPEVTQTPSHQVTQMGQEVILRCVPISNHLYFYWYRQILGQKVEFLVSFYNNEISEKSEIFDDQFSVERPDGSNFTLKIRSTKLEDSAMYFCASGRDSTDTQYFGPGTRLTVL.

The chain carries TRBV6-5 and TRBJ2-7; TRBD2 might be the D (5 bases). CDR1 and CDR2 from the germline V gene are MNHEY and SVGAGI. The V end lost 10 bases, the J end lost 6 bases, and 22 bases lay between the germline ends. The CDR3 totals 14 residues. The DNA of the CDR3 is TGTGCCACTCGTGGAGTGAGGCAAGAGGGCGAGCAGTACTTC. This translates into CATRGVRQEGEQYF.

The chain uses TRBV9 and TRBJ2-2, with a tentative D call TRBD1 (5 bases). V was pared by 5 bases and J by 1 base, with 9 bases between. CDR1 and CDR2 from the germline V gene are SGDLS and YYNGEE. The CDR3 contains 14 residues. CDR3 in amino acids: CASSVGQNTGELFF. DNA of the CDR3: TGTGCCAGCAGTGTCGGACAGAACACCGGGGAGCTGTTTTTT. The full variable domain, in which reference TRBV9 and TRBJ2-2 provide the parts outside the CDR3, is DSGVTQTPKHLITATGQRVTLRCSPRSGDLSVYWYQQSLDQGLQFLIQYYNGEERAKGNILERFSAQQFPDLHSELNLSSLELGDSALYFCASSVGQNTGELFFGEGSRLTVL.

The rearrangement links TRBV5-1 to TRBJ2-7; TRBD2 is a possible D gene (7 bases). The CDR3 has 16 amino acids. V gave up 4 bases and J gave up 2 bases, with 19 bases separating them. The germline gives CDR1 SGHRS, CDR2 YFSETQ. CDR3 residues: CASSLMGGGPTYEQYF. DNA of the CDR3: TGCGCCAGCAGCCTCATGGGAGGGGGACCGACCTACGAGCAGTACTTC.

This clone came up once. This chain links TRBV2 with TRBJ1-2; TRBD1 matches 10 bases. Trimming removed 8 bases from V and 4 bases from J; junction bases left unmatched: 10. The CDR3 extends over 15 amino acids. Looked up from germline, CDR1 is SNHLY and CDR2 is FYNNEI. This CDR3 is CASRDRGQPAYGYTF. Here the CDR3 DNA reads TGTGCCAGCCGGGACAGGGGACAGCCAGCCTATGGCTACACCTTC.

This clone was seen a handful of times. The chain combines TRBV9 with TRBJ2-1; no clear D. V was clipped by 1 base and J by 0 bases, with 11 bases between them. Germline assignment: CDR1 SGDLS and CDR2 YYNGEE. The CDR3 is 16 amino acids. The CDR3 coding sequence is TGTGCCAGCAGCGTAAGCTTCTCGAGCTCCTACAATGAGCAGTTCTTC. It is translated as CASSVSFSSSYNEQFF.

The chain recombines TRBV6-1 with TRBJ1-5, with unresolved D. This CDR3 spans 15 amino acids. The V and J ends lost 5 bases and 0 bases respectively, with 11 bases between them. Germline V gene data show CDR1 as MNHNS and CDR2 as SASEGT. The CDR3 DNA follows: TGTGCCAGCAGTCTTGCTAGAGATAGCAATCAGCCCCAGCATTTT. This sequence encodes CASSLARDSNQPQHF.

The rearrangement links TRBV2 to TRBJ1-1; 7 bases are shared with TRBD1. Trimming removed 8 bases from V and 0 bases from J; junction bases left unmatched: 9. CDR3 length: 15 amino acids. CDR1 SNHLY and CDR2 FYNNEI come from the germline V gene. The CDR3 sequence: CASGKGQTMNTEAFF. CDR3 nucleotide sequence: TGTGCCAGCGGGAAGGGACAGACTATGAACACTGAAGCTTTCTTT.

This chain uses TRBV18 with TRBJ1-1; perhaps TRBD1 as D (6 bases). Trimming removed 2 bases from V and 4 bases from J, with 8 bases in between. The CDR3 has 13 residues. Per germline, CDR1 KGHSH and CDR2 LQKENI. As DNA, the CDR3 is TGTGCCAGCTCACCAATAGGGGGCACTGAAGCTTTCTTT. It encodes CASSPIGGTEAFF.

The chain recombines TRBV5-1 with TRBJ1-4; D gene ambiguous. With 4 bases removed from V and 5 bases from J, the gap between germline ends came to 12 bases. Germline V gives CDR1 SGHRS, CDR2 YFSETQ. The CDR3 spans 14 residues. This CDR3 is CASSRTGENEKLFF. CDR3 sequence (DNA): TGCGCCAGCAGCCGGACGGGAGAAAATGAAAAACTGTTTTTT.

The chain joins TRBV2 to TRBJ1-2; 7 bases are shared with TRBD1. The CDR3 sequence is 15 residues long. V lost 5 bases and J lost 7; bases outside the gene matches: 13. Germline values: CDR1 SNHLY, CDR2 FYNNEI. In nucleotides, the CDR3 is TGTGCCAGCAGTCATCTCACAGGGGCCCTGGGTGGCTACACCTTC. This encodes CASSHLTGALGGYTF.

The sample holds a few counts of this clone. DNA of the CDR3: TGTGCCAGTAGTATTGTGAGGGCCGCTGCCCACGAGCAGTACTTC. This codes for CASSIVRAAAHEQYF. This chain connects TRBV19 to TRBJ2-7; a weak D match, TRBD2 (5 bases). This CDR3 is built from 15 residues. The V gene's germline CDR1 is LNHDA and CDR2 SQIVND (reference sequence). Trimming took off 3 bases at V and 5 bases at J, with 17 bases between the two ends.

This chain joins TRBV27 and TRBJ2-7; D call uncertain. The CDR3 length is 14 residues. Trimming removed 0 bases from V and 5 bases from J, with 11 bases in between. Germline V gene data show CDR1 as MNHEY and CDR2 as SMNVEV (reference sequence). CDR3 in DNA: TGTGCCAGCAGTTTATCGCGAAGTATCCACGAGCAGTACTTC. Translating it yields CASSLSRSIHEQYF.

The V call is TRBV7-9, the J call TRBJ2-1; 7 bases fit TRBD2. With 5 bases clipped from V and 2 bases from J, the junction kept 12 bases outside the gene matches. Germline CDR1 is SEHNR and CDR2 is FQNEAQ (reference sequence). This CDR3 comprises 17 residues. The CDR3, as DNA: TGTGCCAGCAGCCGACCCCGACGGGCGGGGGCCTACAATGAGCAGTTCTTC. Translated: CASSRPRRAGAYNEQFF.

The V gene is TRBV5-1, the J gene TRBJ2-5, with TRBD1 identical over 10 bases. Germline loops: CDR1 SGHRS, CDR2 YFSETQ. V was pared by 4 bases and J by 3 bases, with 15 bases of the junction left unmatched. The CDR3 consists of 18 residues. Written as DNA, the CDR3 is TGCGCCAGCAGCCTTAGGGCCCGCACGGGACAGGGGAAAGAGACCCAGTACTTC. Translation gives CASSLRARTGQGKETQYF. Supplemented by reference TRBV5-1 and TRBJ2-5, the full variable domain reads KAGVTQTPRYLIKTRGQQVTLSCSPISGHRSVSWYQQTPGQGLQFLFEYFSETQRNKGNFPGRFSGRQFSNSRSEMNVSTLELGDSALYLCASSLRARTGQGKETQYFGPGTRLLVL.

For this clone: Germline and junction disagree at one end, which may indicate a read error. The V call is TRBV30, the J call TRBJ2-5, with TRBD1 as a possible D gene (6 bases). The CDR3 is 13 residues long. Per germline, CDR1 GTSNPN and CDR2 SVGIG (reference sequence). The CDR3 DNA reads TGTGCCTGGAGTGTCACGGGAACAGGGCTCCCCCACTTC. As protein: CAWSVTGTGLPHF.